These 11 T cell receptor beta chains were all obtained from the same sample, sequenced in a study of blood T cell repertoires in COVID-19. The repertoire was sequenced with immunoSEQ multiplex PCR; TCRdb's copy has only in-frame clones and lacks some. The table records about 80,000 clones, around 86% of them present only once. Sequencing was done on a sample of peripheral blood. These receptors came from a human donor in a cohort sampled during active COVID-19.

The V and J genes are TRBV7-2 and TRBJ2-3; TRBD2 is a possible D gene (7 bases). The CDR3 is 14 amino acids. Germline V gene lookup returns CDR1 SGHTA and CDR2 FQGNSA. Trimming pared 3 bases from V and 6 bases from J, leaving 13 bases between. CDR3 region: CASSFRGGGDTQYF. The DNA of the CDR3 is TGTGCCAGCAGCTTTCGAGGGGGGGGTGATACGCAGTATTTT.

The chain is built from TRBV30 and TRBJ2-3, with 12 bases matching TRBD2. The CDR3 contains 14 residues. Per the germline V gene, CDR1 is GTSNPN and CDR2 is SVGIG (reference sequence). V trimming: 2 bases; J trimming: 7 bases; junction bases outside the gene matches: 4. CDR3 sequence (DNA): TGTGCCTGGAGTACTAGCGGGGGGAAAAATACGCAGTATTTT. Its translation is CAWSTSGGKNTQYF.

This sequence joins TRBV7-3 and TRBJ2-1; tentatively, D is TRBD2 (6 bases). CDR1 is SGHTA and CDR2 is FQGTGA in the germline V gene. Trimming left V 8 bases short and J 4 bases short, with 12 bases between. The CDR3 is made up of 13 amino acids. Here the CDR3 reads CASGTGGYNEQFF. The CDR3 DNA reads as TGTGCCAGCGGGACTGGGGGGTACAATGAGCAGTTCTTC.

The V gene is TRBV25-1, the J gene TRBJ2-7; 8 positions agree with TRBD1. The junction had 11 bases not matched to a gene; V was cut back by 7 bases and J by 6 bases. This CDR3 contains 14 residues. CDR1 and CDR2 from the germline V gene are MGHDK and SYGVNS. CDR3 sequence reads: CASMTQGARLEQYF. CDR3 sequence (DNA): TGTGCCAGCATGACCCAGGGGGCCCGCCTCGAGCAGTACTTC.

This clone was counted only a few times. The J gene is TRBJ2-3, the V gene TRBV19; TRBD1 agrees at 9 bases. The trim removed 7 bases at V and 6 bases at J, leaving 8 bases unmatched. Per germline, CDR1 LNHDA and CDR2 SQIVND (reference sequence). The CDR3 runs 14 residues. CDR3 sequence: CASTTQGARDTQYF. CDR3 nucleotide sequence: TGTGCCAGTACCACACAGGGGGCACGGGATACGCAGTATTTT.

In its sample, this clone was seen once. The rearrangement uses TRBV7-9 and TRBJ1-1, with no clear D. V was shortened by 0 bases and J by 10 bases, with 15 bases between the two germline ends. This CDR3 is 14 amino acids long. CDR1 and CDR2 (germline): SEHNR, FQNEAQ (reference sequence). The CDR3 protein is CASSLAGPGVAAFF. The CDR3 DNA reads TGTGCCAGCAGCTTAGCGGGCCCCGGGGTGGCAGCTTTCTTT.

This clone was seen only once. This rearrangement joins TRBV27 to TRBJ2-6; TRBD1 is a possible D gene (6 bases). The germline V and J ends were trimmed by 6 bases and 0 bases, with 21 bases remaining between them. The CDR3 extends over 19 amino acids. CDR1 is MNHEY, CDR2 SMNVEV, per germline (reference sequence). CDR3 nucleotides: TGTGCCAGCAGACGTTTCCCCACCACAGGGAGCTCTGGGGCCAACGTCCTGACTTTC. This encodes CASRRFPTTGSSGANVLTF.

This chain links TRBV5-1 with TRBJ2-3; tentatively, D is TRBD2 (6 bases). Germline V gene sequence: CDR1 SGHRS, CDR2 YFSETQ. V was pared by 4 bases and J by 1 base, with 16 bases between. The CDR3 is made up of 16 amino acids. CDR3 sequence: CASSPLGGRGTDTQYF. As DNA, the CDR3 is TGCGCCAGCAGCCCCCTGGGGGGTCGGGGCACAGATACGCAGTATTTT.

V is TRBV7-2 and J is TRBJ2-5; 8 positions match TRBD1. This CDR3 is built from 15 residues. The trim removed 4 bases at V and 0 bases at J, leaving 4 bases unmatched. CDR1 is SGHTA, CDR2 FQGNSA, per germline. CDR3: CASSSRTGNQETQYF. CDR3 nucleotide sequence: TGTGCCAGCAGCTCCCGGACAGGGAACCAAGAGACCCAGTACTTC.

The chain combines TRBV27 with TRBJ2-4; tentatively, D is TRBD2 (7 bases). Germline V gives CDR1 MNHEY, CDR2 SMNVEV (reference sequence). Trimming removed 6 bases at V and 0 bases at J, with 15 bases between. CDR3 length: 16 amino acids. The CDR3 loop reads CASSIRGGLAKNIQYF. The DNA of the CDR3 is TGTGCCAGCAGCATCCGCGGGGGCCTAGCCAAAAACATTCAGTACTTC.

This CDR3 is CASIDSLSPLHF. For the CDR3, the DNA is TGTGCCAGCATAGACAGTCTTTCACCCCTCCACTTT. The rearrangement uses TRBV2 and TRBJ1-6, with D maybe TRBD1 (5 bases). The CDR3 loop spans 12 amino acids. V lost 7 bases, J lost 9 bases, and 10 bases lay in between. CDR1 and CDR2 from the germline V gene are SNHLY and FYNNEI.